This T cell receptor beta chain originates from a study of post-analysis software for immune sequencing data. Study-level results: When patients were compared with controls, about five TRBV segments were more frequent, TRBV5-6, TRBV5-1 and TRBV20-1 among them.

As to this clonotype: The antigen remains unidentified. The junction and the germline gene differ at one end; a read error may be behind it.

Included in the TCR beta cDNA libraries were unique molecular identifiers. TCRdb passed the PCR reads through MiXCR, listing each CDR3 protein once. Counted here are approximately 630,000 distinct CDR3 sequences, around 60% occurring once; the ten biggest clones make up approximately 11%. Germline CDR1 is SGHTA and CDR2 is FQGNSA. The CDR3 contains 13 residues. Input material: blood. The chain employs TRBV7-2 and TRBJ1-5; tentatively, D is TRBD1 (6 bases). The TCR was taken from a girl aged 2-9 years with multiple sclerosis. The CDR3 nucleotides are TGTGCCAGCAGCTCACAGGGAGATCAGTCCCAGCATTTT. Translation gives CASSSQGDQSQHF.